This T cell receptor (beta chain) is from a study of blood T cells in healthy people across ages. Trimming cost V 1 base and J 7 bases, with 0 bases left between them. The CDR3 has 10 residues. The study's findings and limits: Getting older went along with TCR beta diversity per million T cells dropping roughly linearly.

For the second PCR, which ran for about 6 to 11 cycles, a sample-barcoded 5' primer and a J-beta primer mix were used. TCRdb reprocessed the 5' RACE reads via MiXCR and lists one record per CDR3 protein. The data contain 550,000 to 750,000 distinct CDR3 sequences, about 21% of them singletons. At least ten counts were recorded for this clonotype. Its specificity is not known. This sequence originates from a man in his 70s in good health. The chain recombines TRBV12-3 or TRBV12-4 with TRBJ2-3; D unresolved. Sequenced material: blood. The CDR3: CASSLDTQYF. CDR3 bases: TGTGCCAGCAGTTTAGATACGCAGTATTTT.